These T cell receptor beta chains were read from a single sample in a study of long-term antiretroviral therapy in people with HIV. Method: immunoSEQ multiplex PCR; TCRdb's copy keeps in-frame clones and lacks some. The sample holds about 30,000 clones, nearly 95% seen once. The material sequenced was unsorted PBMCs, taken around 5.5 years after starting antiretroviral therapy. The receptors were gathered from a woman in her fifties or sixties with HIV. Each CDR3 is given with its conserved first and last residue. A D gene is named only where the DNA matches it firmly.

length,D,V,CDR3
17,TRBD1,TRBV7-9,CASSSHNKQGASSPLHF
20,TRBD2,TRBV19,CASSTGLAGGFFLGSDTQYF
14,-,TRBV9,CASSVGTQGRGYTF
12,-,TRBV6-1,CASSEVAGKAFF
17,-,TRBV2,CASSELGWPNRYNEQFF
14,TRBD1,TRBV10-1,CASTPGTGPYEQYF
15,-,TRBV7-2,CASSRDRATNEKLFF
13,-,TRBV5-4,CASSLERQETQYF
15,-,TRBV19,CASTRTAANTGELFF
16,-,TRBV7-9,CASSHKSGAGTDTQYF
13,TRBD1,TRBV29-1,CSWTGATNEKLFF
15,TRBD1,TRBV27,CASRPGGGQNSPLHF
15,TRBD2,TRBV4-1,CASSVGTSGNNEQFF
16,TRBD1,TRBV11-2,CASSSGQGTGGYGYTF
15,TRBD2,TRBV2,CASSLSGGLPHEQYF
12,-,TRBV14,CASSQVGYEQYF
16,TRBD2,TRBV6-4,CASSSSGGAGTDTQYF
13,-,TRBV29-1,CSVRGGAPNVLTF
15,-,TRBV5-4,CASSLGGATNEKLFF
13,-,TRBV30,CAWRQAGPYEQYF
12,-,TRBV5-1,CASSLVQETQYF
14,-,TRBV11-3,CASSLSPSSYEQYF
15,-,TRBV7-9,CASSLGLGGGNEQFF
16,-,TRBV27,CASSLSYSRTSGELFF
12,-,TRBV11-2,CASSFLAETQYF
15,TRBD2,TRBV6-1,CASSEGLAVHYEQYF
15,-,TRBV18,CASSPQGKDPYEQYF
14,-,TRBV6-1,CASTLGATAYGYTF
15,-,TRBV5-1,CASSLQAGINEKLFF
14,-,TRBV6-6,CASWENRGNTEAFF
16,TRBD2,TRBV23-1,CASSQCPAGGTGTQYF
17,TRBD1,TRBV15,CATSRGQGARSNQPQHF
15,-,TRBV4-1,CASSQGGGQYNEQFF
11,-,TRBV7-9,CASSPQVTGYF
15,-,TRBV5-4,CASSPGERGALGYTF
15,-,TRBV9,CASSVTGALPDEQYF
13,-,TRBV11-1,CASSLTVNTEAFF
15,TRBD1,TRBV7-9,CASSLGTGGGYGYTF
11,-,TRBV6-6,CASTYGNTIYF
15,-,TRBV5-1,CASRGDSFSGNTIYF
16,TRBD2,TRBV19,CASSISLAGVGDTQYF
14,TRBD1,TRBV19,CASSTGGAGTEAFF
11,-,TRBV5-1,CASSLIQGAFF
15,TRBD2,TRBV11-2,CASSWTSGGRETQYF
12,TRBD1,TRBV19,CASGDSLYEQYF
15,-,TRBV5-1,CASSLLLPNTGELFF
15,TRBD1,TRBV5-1,CASSSSGGTNEKLFF
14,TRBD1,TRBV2,CATLTGTVRDTQYF
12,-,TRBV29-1,CSVVQGSYEQYF
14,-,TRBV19,CASSLRTETYGYTF
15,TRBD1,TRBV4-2,CASSQADREGEKLFF
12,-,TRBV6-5,CASSYPGDTQYF
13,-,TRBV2,CASSGGGRQPQHF
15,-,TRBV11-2,CASSLGGTPRYEQYF